Each of the 19 T cell receptor beta chains below was sequenced from the same sample in a study of blood T cell repertoires in COVID-19. TCRdb's table, derived via immunoSEQ multiplex PCR, lists solely in-frame clones and lacks some. The repertoire holds some 170,000 clones, roughly 87% seen once, with roughly 1.2% in the top ten. The sequencing sample was made of PBMCs or T cells enriched from blood (not recorded which). The receptors come from a human donor with acute COVID-19. The donor label of this sample is uncertain.

The rearrangement joins TRBV18 to TRBJ2-7; 7 bases are a match to TRBD1. The CDR3 sequence is 13 residues long. With 3 bases clipped from V and 5 bases from J, the junction kept 4 bases outside the gene matches. The germline V gene encodes CDR1 KGHSH and CDR2 LQKENI. CDR3 DNA sequence: TGTGCCAGCTCACCTCGACAGGGCCACGAGCAGTACTTC. This translates into CASSPRQGHEQYF.

The genes are TRBV5-6 and TRBJ1-1; 10 bases fit TRBD1. The CDR3 length is 14 residues. CDR1 is SGHDT, CDR2 YYEEEE, per germline. V trimming: 4 bases; J trimming: 7 bases; junction bases outside the gene matches: 7. The CDR3 reads CASSHDRGQNEAFF. The CDR3 bases are TGTGCCAGCAGCCACGACAGGGGGCAGAATGAAGCTTTCTTT.

This clone was seen a single time. The chain links TRBV9 to TRBJ2-1, with D possibly matching TRBD1 (6 bases). This CDR3 has 17 amino acids. The germline V gene has CDR1 SGDLS and CDR2 YYNGEE. V dropped 4 bases and J dropped 4 bases, with 21 bases sitting between them. The CDR3, as DNA: TGTGCCAGCAGCCCTCACCCCCGGGACAATCCTTACAATGAGCAGTTCTTC. Its protein is CASSPHPRDNPYNEQFF.

The genes are TRBV19 and TRBJ2-7; possibly TRBD2 for D (6 bases). Deletions cut 8 bases from V and 4 bases from J, with 15 bases between. The CDR3 sequence is 13 residues long. Germline-derived CDR1 and CDR2 are LNHDA and SQIVND (reference sequence). The DNA of the CDR3 is TGTGCCAGTGGGCAGGGACTGCATTACGAGCAGTACTTC. Translating gives CASGQGLHYEQYF.

V is TRBV7-2 and J is TRBJ2-7; a weak D match, TRBD1 (5 bases). Germline V CDR1 and CDR2: SGHTA, FQGNSA. V lost 5 bases and J lost 0, with 14 bases in between. CDR3 size: 15 residues. The CDR3 DNA is TGTGCCAGCAGCCCCAGACAGTCCCTCTCCTACGAGCAGTACTTC. This encodes CASSPRQSLSYEQYF.

This clone came up once. V and J are TRBV6-5 and TRBJ1-3; possible D gene TRBD1, 6 bases. Germline V gives CDR1 MNHEY, CDR2 SVGAGI. The CDR3 is made up of 14 amino acids. V lost 6 bases and J 0 bases, leaving 9 bases between the germline ends. As DNA, the CDR3 is TGTGCCAGCAGCCAACAGGGCTCTGGAAACACCATATATTTT. Its translation: CASSQQGSGNTIYF.

A few counts support this clone. This sequence joins TRBV4-2 and TRBJ2-1; 10 bases match TRBD1. Trimming cost V 1 base and J 5 bases; bases outside gene matches: 2. Germline-derived CDR1 and CDR2 are LGHNA and YNFKEQ. This CDR3 has 15 amino acids. DNA for the CDR3: TGTGCCAGCAGCCAAGGGACAGGGGGTAACAATGAGCAGTTCTTC. This sequence encodes CASSQGTGGNNEQFF.

This clone was found once. The gene calls are TRBV3-1 (or the pseudogene TRBV3-2) and TRBJ1-6, with 7 bases fitting TRBD1. The trim removed 4 bases at V and 5 bases at J, leaving 2 bases unmatched. This CDR3 contains 14 residues. In germline, CDR1 is LGHDT, CDR2 YNNKEL (reference sequence). CDR3 in amino acids: CASSLGGDNSPLHF. As DNA, the CDR3 is TGTGCCAGCAGCCTAGGGGGCGATAATTCACCCCTCCACTTT.

The J gene is TRBJ2-3, the V gene TRBV7-2, with 15 bases aligning to TRBD2. Trimming removed 1 base from V and 5 bases from J; junction bases left unmatched: 7. The CDR3 consists of 18 residues. The germline V gene encodes CDR1 SGHTA and CDR2 FQGNSA. The CDR3 is CASSLDRGLAGGIDTQYF. The CDR3 DNA follows: TGTGCCAGCAGCTTAGATCGGGGACTAGCGGGGGGCATAGATACGCAGTATTTT.

The CDR3 DNA reads TGTGCCAGCAGTGACGGCGGGGGATCCACAGATACGCAGTATTTT. Its translation is CASSDGGGSTDTQYF. This rearrangement joins TRBV6-4 to TRBJ2-3, with TRBD2 matching over 7 bases. CDR3 length equals 15 residues. The V segment lost 2 bases and the J segment 2 bases; nucleotides outside the gene matches: 4. Germline CDR1 reads MRHNA; CDR2 reads SNTAGT.

This sequence joins TRBV7-3 and TRBJ2-3, with 7 nucleotides matching TRBD2. In germline, CDR1 is SGHTA, CDR2 FQGTGA. The CDR3 is 14 residues long. V gave up 4 bases and J gave up 4 bases; unmatched junction bases: 5. The CDR3 loop is CASSSTRGADTQYF. The DNA for the CDR3 is TGTGCCAGCAGCTCGACTCGGGGGGCAGATACGCAGTATTTT.

This chain connects TRBV6-5 to TRBJ1-2; TRBD1 matches at 7 bases. The CDR3 length is 14 residues. CDR1 and CDR2 from the germline V gene are MNHEY and SVGAGI. The V segment lost 5 bases and the J segment 4 bases; nucleotides outside the gene matches: 7. The CDR3 spells CASSPQGVPYGYTF. CDR3 DNA sequence: TGTGCCAGCAGTCCCCAGGGGGTCCCCTATGGCTACACCTTC.

CDR3 amino acids: CASSQERTRAGGHQETQYF. In nucleotides, the CDR3 is TGCGCCAGCAGCCAAGAAAGGACGAGGGCGGGGGGACACCAAGAGACCCAGTACTTC. The chain is built from TRBV4-3 and TRBJ2-5, with 8 bases that match TRBD2. CDR1 is LGHNA, CDR2 YSLEER, per germline. This CDR3 contains 19 residues. V was clipped by 0 bases and J by 0 bases; unmatched bases: 12.

V gene TRBV12-3 or TRBV12-4 combines with J gene TRBJ1-1; D is unclear. The CDR3 extends over 13 amino acids. V was clipped by 7 bases and J by 3 bases, with 12 bases between them. The CDR3 loop reads CASNLGGDTEAFF. The CDR3 DNA reads as TGTGCCAGCAACCTCGGAGGAGACACTGAAGCTTTCTTT.

The V call is TRBV2, the J call TRBJ2-2; 10 bases align to TRBD1. J gave up 5 bases and V 6 bases, and 9 bases lay outside the gene matches. The CDR3 totals 16 residues. The germline gives CDR1 SNHLY, CDR2 FYNNEI. The CDR3 loop reads CASSPRQGASTGELFF. The CDR3 DNA reads TGTGCCAGCAGCCCAAGACAGGGGGCGTCGACCGGGGAGCTGTTTTTT.

J is TRBJ2-3 and V is TRBV15; 15 bases line up with TRBD2. Trimming at V came to 2 bases and at J to 3 bases, leaving 9 bases not matched to a gene. The CDR3 contains 19 residues. Germline assignment: CDR1 LNHNV and CDR2 YYDKDF (reference sequence). Here the CDR3 reads CATSRTRTSGGAGTDTQYF. The DNA of the CDR3 is TGTGCCACCAGCAGAACCCGGACTAGCGGGGGGGCCGGGACAGATACGCAGTATTTT.

V is TRBV5-8 and J is TRBJ2-7; no reliable D call. The V gene lost 1 base and the J gene lost 3 bases, with 5 bases spanning the gap. The CDR3 has 12 residues. Germline CDR1 SGHTS, CDR2 YDEGEE. The CDR3 protein is CASSLNRYEQYF. DNA of the CDR3: TGTGCCAGCAGCTTGAATCGCTACGAGCAGTACTTC.

This rearrangement joins TRBV3-1 (or the pseudogene TRBV3-2) to TRBJ2-1, with D possibly being TRBD1 (5 bases). Looked up from germline, CDR1 is LGHDT and CDR2 is YNNKEL (reference sequence). The length of the CDR3 is 15 residues. Trimming pared 2 bases from V and 5 bases from J, leaving 13 bases between. CDR3 bases: TGTGCCAGCAGCCAAACTACCCTCAGGGACAATGAGCAGTTCTTC. This gives the protein CASSQTTLRDNEQFF.

V gene TRBV18 combines with J gene TRBJ1-1; a weak D match, TRBD1 (5 bases). This CDR3 region has 13 residues. The germline gives CDR1 KGHSH, CDR2 LQKENI. V shed 3 bases and J shed 3 bases, with 8 bases lying between them. This CDR3 reads CASSPIQDTEAFF. The CDR3 DNA reads TGTGCCAGCTCACCGATACAGGACACTGAAGCTTTCTTT.